The 31 T cell receptor beta chains given below trace back to one sample, sequenced in a study of cytomegalovirus exposure and HLA in healthy donors. Both 60 Vbeta primers and 13 Jbeta primers went into the PCR. Only in-frame clones appear in the TCRdb table, and some are missing; sequencing was by immunoSEQ multiplex PCR. The sample includes 150,000 to 200,000 clones, roughly 13% seen only once; the top ten take 7.8%. The sample taken for sequencing was PBMCs. These receptors came from a man aged 45-65 years in good health and CMV-seropositive.

The CDR3 DNA sequence: TGCAGCGTTGAAGACCCGGACAGGGTGGAGACCCAGTACTTC. It translates to CSVEDPDRVETQYF. V usage is TRBV29-1 and J usage is TRBJ2-5, with 8 bases aligning to TRBD1. Germline V gives CDR1 SQVTM, CDR2 ANQGSEA. The CDR3 runs 14 residues. J lost 5 bases, V lost 0 bases, and 5 bases had no gene match.

This clone has a handful of counts. V usage is TRBV5-4 and J usage is TRBJ1-2; TRBD1 matches 12 bases. The V gene's germline CDR1 is SGHNT and CDR2 YYREEE (reference sequence). V was clipped by 3 bases and J by 8 bases; unmatched bases: 5. CDR3 length: 14 amino acids. The CDR3 reads CASSSGQGARGYTF. Here the CDR3 DNA reads TGTGCCAGCAGCTCGGGACAGGGGGCAAGAGGCTACACCTTC. Combining the CDR3 with reference TRBV5-4 and TRBJ1-2 gives the whole variable domain ETGVTQSPTHLIKTRGQQVTLRCSSQSGHNTVSWYQQALGQGPQFIFQYYREEENGRGNFPPRFSGLQFPNYSSELNVNALELDDSALYLCASSSGQGARGYTFGSGTRLTVV.

The chain joins TRBV6-6 to TRBJ2-7; D may be TRBD2 (6 bases). The CDR3 extends over 11 amino acids. Trimming pared 11 bases from V and 0 bases from J, leaving 8 bases between. Per the germline V gene, CDR1 is MNHNY and CDR2 is SVGAGI (reference sequence). CDR3 sequence reads: CAAGSSYEQYV. The CDR3 region has the DNA TGTGCCGCGGGGTCCTCCTACGAGCAGTACGTC.

There are a few counts of this clone. The rearrangement links TRBV29-1 to TRBJ2-2; a possible D gene is TRBD1 (5 bases). CDR1 SQVTM and CDR2 ANQGSEA come from the germline V gene. This CDR3 spans 12 amino acids. The CDR3 sequence: CSGAWGPGELFF. CDR3 in DNA: TGCAGTGGAGCGTGGGGCCCCGGGGAGCTGTTTTTT.

Only a few counts were recorded for this clone. This chain uses TRBV11-1 with TRBJ2-6; 16 bases match TRBD2. Germline assignment: CDR1 SGHAT and CDR2 FQDESV (reference sequence). This CDR3 region has 19 residues. Trimming took 5 bases from V and 1 from J; bases not matched to a gene: 5. For the CDR3, the DNA is TGTGCCAGCAGCCCCCCGGGACTAGCGGGGGGGTCTGGGGCCAACGTCCTGACTTTC. It encodes CASSPPGLAGGSGANVLTF.

The chain carries TRBV7-7 and TRBJ2-2; 11 nucleotides match TRBD2. After removal of 5 bases from V and 5 bases from J, the junction contained 4 bases not matched to a gene. From germline, CDR1 is SSHAT and CDR2 FNYEAQ (reference sequence). The CDR3 runs to 15 residues. The CDR3, as DNA: TGTGCCAGCAGCGCCGGGACTAGCGGTACCGGGGAGCTGTTTTTT. Translated: CASSAGTSGTGELFF.

In this sample, this clone turned up a few times. The V gene is TRBV10-2, the J gene TRBJ1-1; 9 nucleotides agree with TRBD1. V was pared by 6 bases and J by 6 bases, with 5 bases of the junction left unmatched. This CDR3 has 13 residues. Germline assignment: CDR1 WSHSY and CDR2 SAAADI. DNA for the CDR3: TGCGCCAGCAGCCAAACAGGGGGCGCTGAAGCTTTCTTT. Translation gives CASSQTGGAEAFF.

This clone was observed a handful of times. This chain connects TRBV7-9 to TRBJ1-2; D call uncertain. Germline CDR1 reads SEHNR; CDR2 reads FQNEAQ (reference sequence). Trimming took 1 base from V and 7 from J, leaving 10 bases between them. The CDR3 covers 13 residues. The chain's CDR3 is CASSLESGLGYTF. CDR3 bases: TGTGCCAGCAGCTTAGAGTCAGGTCTTGGCTACACCTTC.

V is TRBV5-1 and J is TRBJ2-5; a possible D gene is TRBD2 (6 bases). Trimming cost V 3 bases and J 2 bases, with 14 bases left between them. The CDR3 spans 15 residues. Germline V gene lookup returns CDR1 SGHRS and CDR2 YFSETQ. This CDR3 is CASSSSSGRQETQYF. The CDR3 DNA is TGCGCCAGCAGCTCATCTTCGGGGAGGCAAGAGACCCAGTACTTC.

This clone was seen a handful of times. This sequence joins TRBV6-5 and TRBJ1-6; D not resolved. This CDR3 is built from 13 residues. Germline loops: CDR1 MNHEY, CDR2 SVGAGI. Trimming shortened V by 2 bases and J by 8 bases, and 7 bases separated the two germline ends. CDR3 in DNA: TGTGCCAGCAGTTACGGTGCGGATTCACCCCTCCACTTT. This codes for CASSYGADSPLHF.

In this sample, this clone turned up a few times. CDR3 protein: CASSPRTLTDTQYF. DNA of the CDR3: TGCGCCAGCAGCCCCCGGACTCTCACAGATACGCAGTATTTT. The rearrangement links TRBV5-1 to TRBJ2-3; a weak D match, TRBD2 (5 bases). Trimming removed 4 bases at V and 2 bases at J, with 11 bases between. From germline, CDR1 is SGHRS and CDR2 YFSETQ. CDR3 length: 14 residues.

J is TRBJ2-7 and V is TRBV4-2; no clear D. The CDR3 consists of 15 residues. Germline V gives CDR1 LGHNA, CDR2 YNFKEQ. V lost 1 base, J lost 6 bases, and 16 bases lay in between. As DNA, the CDR3 is TGTGCCAGCAGCCAAGCGGAGCCAACCGCCCTCGAGCAGTACTTC. Translation: CASSQAEPTALEQYF.

This clone was seen only a few times. The rearrangement links TRBV18 to TRBJ1-2; a weak D match, TRBD1 (6 bases). Between the trimmed V and J ends, which lost 0 bases and 5 bases, there was a span of 13 bases. The CDR3 runs to 15 residues. Per the germline V gene, CDR1 is KGHSH and CDR2 is LQKENI. The CDR3: CASSPPGGRRYGYTF. CDR3 coding DNA: TGTGCCAGCTCACCACCGGGGGGGCGAAGGTATGGCTACACCTTC. Based on the CDR3 plus reference TRBV18 and TRBJ1-2, the full variable domain is NAGVMQNPRHLVRRRGQEARLRCSPMKGHSHVYWYRQLPEEGLKFMVYLQKENIIDESGMPKERFSAEFPKEGPSILRIQQVVRGDSAAYFCASSPPGGRRYGYTFGSGTRLTVV.

J is TRBJ1-3 and V is TRBV6-5; tentative D call: TRBD1 (5 bases). Germline lookup yields CDR1 MNHEY and CDR2 SVGAGI. There are 15 residues in the CDR3. The germline V and J ends were trimmed by 0 bases and 3 bases, with 9 bases remaining between them. CDR3 coding DNA: TGTGCCAGCAGTTACTCGAAGACAGTTGGAAACACCATATATTTT. Encoded protein: CASSYSKTVGNTIYF.

This clone has a handful of counts. This rearrangement joins TRBV19 to TRBJ2-3; 7 bases fit TRBD2. Germline V gene lookup returns CDR1 LNHDA and CDR2 SQIVND (reference sequence). This CDR3 comprises 13 residues. Trimming took 4 bases from V and 7 from J; bases not matched to a gene: 5. CDR3 bases: TGTGCCAGTAGTAGAGACGGGGGGTATACGCAGTATTTT. This translates into CASSRDGGYTQYF.

This clone was seen a few times. This rearrangement joins TRBV7-2 to TRBJ2-7; 11 bases agree with TRBD1. CDR1 is SGHTA and CDR2 is FQGNSA in the germline V gene. The J segment lost 3 bases and the V segment lost 5 bases, leaving 6 bases of the junction unmatched. The CDR3 runs 15 residues. CDR3 in DNA: TGTGCCAGCAGCGACAGGACAGGGGGCTACTACGAGCAGTACGTC. Translation: CASSDRTGGYYEQYV.

The rearrangement uses TRBV7-9 and TRBJ2-1; D might be TRBD2 (5 bases). The germline CDR1 and CDR2 sequences are SEHNR and FQNEAQ (reference sequence). Trimming removed 5 bases from V and 15 bases from J, with 26 bases in between. The CDR3 contains 15 residues. CDR3 sequence: CASSGLVEIGPSPFF. The CDR3 bases are TGTGCCAGCAGCGGACTGGTAGAGATAGGACCGTCGCCGTTCTTC. Variable domain in full (rest from reference TRBV7-9 and TRBJ2-1): DTGVSQNPRHKITKRGQNVTFRCDPISEHNRLYWYRQTLGQGPEFLTYFQNEAQLEKSRLLSDRFSAERPKGSFSTLEIQRTEQGDSAMYLCASSGLVEIGPSPFFGPGTRLTVL.

The table lists this clone with a few counts. The chain links TRBV10-3 to TRBJ2-7; D is undetermined. Between the trimmed V and J ends, which lost 8 bases and 7 bases, there was a span of 15 bases. Germline V gene data show CDR1 as ENHRY and CDR2 as SYGVKD. This CDR3 has 12 amino acids. CDR3 region: CAIAPSVHEQYF. Here the CDR3 DNA reads TGTGCCATCGCCCCTTCAGTACATGAGCAGTACTTC.

V usage is TRBV5-5 and J usage is TRBJ2-7; D remains ambiguous. Deletions cut 2 bases from V and 3 bases from J, with 12 bases between. Germline CDR1 SGHKS, CDR2 YYEKEE (reference sequence). The length of the CDR3 is 14 residues. In DNA, the CDR3 is TGTGCCAGCAGCTTTGCTCTCGGAGTCTACGAGCAGTACTTC. Translated: CASSFALGVYEQYF.

This clone was counted once. The chain is built from TRBV9 and TRBJ2-1; no firm D call. With 0 bases removed from V and 9 bases from J, the gap between germline ends came to 10 bases. The CDR3 loop spans 13 amino acids. Germline V lookup: CDR1 SGDLS, CDR2 YYNGEE. In DNA form, the CDR3 reads TGTGCCAGCAGCGTAGCTACGCAAGCTGAGCAGTTCTTC. Translation gives CASSVATQAEQFF.

This clone was detected a few times. The V call is TRBV7-9, the J call TRBJ2-7, with 7 positions matching TRBD1. The CDR3 spans 13 residues. CDR1 is SEHNR and CDR2 is FQNEAQ in the germline V gene (reference sequence). V was pared by 5 bases and J by 3 bases, with 4 bases of the junction left unmatched. In DNA form, the CDR3 reads TGTGCCAGCAGCCCGGGACAGTACTACGAGCAGTACGTC. It codes for CASSPGQYYEQYV.

This clone came up a few times. This chain uses TRBV7-9 with TRBJ2-3, with 11 bases fitting TRBD2. The CDR3 sequence is 16 residues long. Per germline, CDR1 SEHNR and CDR2 FQNEAQ (reference sequence). V was pared by 1 base and J by 2 bases, with 2 bases of the junction left unmatched. The CDR3 reads CASSLGLAGLTDTQYF. The CDR3 DNA sequence: TGTGCCAGCAGCTTAGGACTAGCGGGGCTCACAGATACGCAGTATTTT. Full variable domain (remainder filled in from reference TRBV7-9 and TRBJ2-3): DTGVSQNPRHKITKRGQNVTFRCDPISEHNRLYWYRQTLGQGPEFLTYFQNEAQLEKSRLLSDRFSAERPKGSFSTLEIQRTEQGDSAMYLCASSLGLAGLTDTQYFGPGTRLTVL.

This clone showed up just a few times. CDR3 in amino acids: CASSRFDQGWTEAFF. The CDR3 nucleotides are TGTGCCAGCAGCCGTTTCGACCAGGGTTGGACTGAAGCTTTCTTT. V is TRBV7-8 and J is TRBJ1-1, with D perhaps matching TRBD1 (5 bases). Trimming took off 5 bases at V and 5 bases at J, with 18 bases between the two ends. This CDR3 contains 15 residues. From germline, CDR1 is SGHVS and CDR2 FQNEAQ.

This clone was counted only a few times. The rearrangement uses TRBV6-6 and TRBJ1-2; TRBD1 aligns across 7 bases. Losses at the gene ends were 6 bases for V and 0 bases for J; bases not matched to a gene: 4. Looked up from germline, CDR1 is MNHNY and CDR2 is SVGAGI (reference sequence). The CDR3 length is 14 residues. CDR3 sequence (DNA): TGTGCCAGCAGACGGGACAGCCCTAACTATGGCTACACCTTC. Protein product: CASRRDSPNYGYTF.

The sample holds a few counts of this clone. V and J are TRBV30 and TRBJ2-2; D may be TRBD1 (5 bases). There are 15 residues in the CDR3. Germline loops: CDR1 GTSNPN, CDR2 SVGIG (reference sequence). Trimming took off 3 bases at V and 3 bases at J, with 14 bases between the two ends. The CDR3 nucleotides are TGTGCCTGGAGAAGGGGCACCCGCGACACCGGGGAGCTGTTTTTT. Residues: CAWRRGTRDTGELFF.

The chain uses TRBV6-5 and TRBJ1-4; 7 bases agree with TRBD1. V lost 6 bases and J lost 8; bases outside the gene matches: 9. Germline V lookup: CDR1 MNHEY, CDR2 SVGAGI. This CDR3 is built from 14 residues. The CDR3 region has the DNA TGTGCCAGCAGAAACAGGGGATTTCGAGAAAAACTGTTTTTT. Encoded protein: CASRNRGFREKLFF.

This clone has only a few counts. The chain recombines TRBV28 with TRBJ1-2; D may be TRBD1 (6 bases). Between the trimmed V and J ends, which lost 7 bases and 6 bases, there was a span of 15 bases. The CDR3 has 13 amino acids. Germline loops: CDR1 MDHEN, CDR2 SYDVKM. For the CDR3, the DNA is TGTGCCAGCACCGAACAGGGTAGGGATGGCTACACCTTC. Protein product: CASTEQGRDGYTF.

The J gene is TRBJ2-5, the V gene TRBV11-2; 9 bases fit TRBD1. Germline V gene lookup returns CDR1 SGHAT and CDR2 FQNNGV. The CDR3 contains 15 residues. The V and J ends lost 5 bases and 7 bases, in that order; junction bases with no gene match: 11. CDR3 loop: CASSQGTGRRGTQYF. The CDR3 nucleotides read TGTGCCAGCAGCCAGGGGACAGGGCGGAGAGGGACCCAGTACTTC.

This clone was counted only a few times. The chain couples TRBV6-5 to TRBJ1-1, with unresolved D. The CDR3 is 13 amino acids. The germline V gene encodes CDR1 MNHEY and CDR2 SVGAGI. Trimming pared 0 bases from V and 4 bases from J, leaving 6 bases between. CDR3 nucleotides: TGTGCCAGCAGTTACTCCACAGCCACTGAAGCTTTCTTT. The encoded protein is CASSYSTATEAFF.

This chain connects TRBV9 to TRBJ1-6; weak D call: TRBD1 (6 bases). The CDR3 covers 15 residues. The V end was cut by 5 bases, the J end by 3 bases, with 12 bases between. Per the germline V gene, CDR1 is SGDLS and CDR2 is YYNGEE. CDR3 amino acids: CASRGPDSYNSPLHF. The CDR3 nucleotides are TGTGCCAGCAGGGGACCGGACAGCTATAATTCACCCCTCCACTTT.

The rearrangement links TRBV9 to TRBJ2-5; a possible D gene is TRBD2 (6 bases). V gave up 7 bases and J gave up 2 bases, with 6 bases separating them. Germline loops: CDR1 SGDLS, CDR2 YYNGEE. This CDR3 contains 11 residues. The CDR3, as DNA: TGTGCCAGCGGGAGGCAAGAGACCCAGTACTTC. This codes for CASGRQETQYF.